This paragraph covers one T cell receptor (beta chain) sequence. The antigen is undetermined. Amplification used 60 Vbeta primers and 13 Jbeta primers. The method was immunoSEQ multiplex PCR; TCRdb's version includes in-frame clones alone and lacks a portion of them. The sample consists of more than 85,000 clones, roughly 80% of them appearing once. Samples came from healthy bone marrow donors. This sample is drawn from a study of cytomegalovirus exposure and HLA in healthy donors. Study-wide results and caveats: A later analysis found that most CMV-associated TCR beta chains appeared HLA-restricted. In vitro, a few CMV-associated chains proved specific for CMV antigens. When analyzed later, a missense DCLRE1C variant was found to be linked to TCR beta V- and J-gene trimming.

CDR1 and CDR2 from the germline V gene are LGHNA and YSLEER. V dropped 1 base and J dropped 10; count of bases not matched to a gene: 9. CDR3 length: 16 residues. Sequenced: PBMCs. The rearrangement uses TRBV4-3 and TRBJ2-1; 11 bases are shared with TRBD2. The sequence came from a boy aged 10-17 years in good health and CMV-seronegative. In DNA form, the CDR3 reads TGCGCCAGCAGCCAAGTCTTAACTAGCGGGAGCTTGGAGCAGTTCTTC. Translated: CASSQVLTSGSLEQFF.